The sequence of this T cell receptor beta chain was determined in a study of blood T cell repertoires in COVID-19. About the study: Collection of acute and convalescent COVID-19 samples took place in the United States, Italy and Spain. T cells, B-cell-depleted T cells, or PBMCs supplied cDNA or gDNA.

The CDR3 loop spans 14 amino acids. Germline assignment: CDR1 SEHNR and CDR2 FQNEAQ (reference sequence). The ends were cut back, 3 bases at V and 1 base at J, with 9 bases in the middle. As handled by the study authors: Quantification of nucleated cells was approximated via reference gene primer amplification. The method was immunoSEQ multiplex PCR; TCRdb's version includes in-frame clones alone and lacks a portion of them. That table supplies the V and J calls and clone size; D and trimming were determined from the DNA. Of some 96,000 clones in the sample, roughly 80% were seen once. This receptor was obtained from a man in his sixties or seventies with active or convalescent COVID-19. The sequenced sample was peripheral blood. The rearrangement joins TRBV7-9 to TRBJ2-5; a possible D gene is TRBD1 (5 bases). CDR3 nucleotides: TGTGCCAGCAGCTTTACAGGAGCCCAAGAGACCCAGTACTTC. It yields the protein CASSFTGAQETQYF.